Below, 23 T cell receptor beta chains from the same sample are listed, as sequenced in a study of identical twins. TCRdb recomputed calls from the 5' RACE reads with MiXCR, one row per CDR3 protein. In the table there are 500,000 to 650,000 distinct CDR3 sequences, about 20% of which are singletons. These data also formed part of another study, on yellow fever vaccine responses in identical twins.

Sequencing was performed on CD4+ T cells sorted from blood. The receptors stem from a woman under 30 in good health.

This clonotype was counted between two and nine times. V is TRBV11-2 and J is TRBJ2-3, with D perhaps matching TRBD2 (6 bases). CDR3 size: 14 residues. Germline CDR1 SGHAT, CDR2 FQNNGV. V lost 8 bases and J 7 bases, leaving 19 bases between the germline ends. The CDR3 protein is CASRKGDSPYTQYF. The DNA of the CDR3 is TGTGCCAGCCGCAAAGGGGACTCACCCTATACGCAGTATTTT.

The V and J genes are TRBV7-9 and TRBJ1-2; D gene ambiguous. The CDR3 consists of 8 residues. Germline V gene data show CDR1 as SEHNR and CDR2 as FQNEAQ (reference sequence). Between the trimmed V and J ends, which lost 5 bases and 12 bases, there was a span of 4 bases. CDR3 sequence: CASSPHTF. The DNA for the CDR3 is TGTGCCAGCAGCCCGCACACCTTC. Full variable domain (rest looked up from reference TRBV7-9 and TRBJ1-2): DTGVSQNPRHKITKRGQNVTFRCDPISEHNRLYWYRQTLGQGPEFLTYFQNEAQLEKSRLLSDRFSAERPKGSFSTLEIQRTEQGDSAMYLCASSPHTFGSGTRLTVV.

The chain has TRBV5-1 and TRBJ1-5, with D possibly TRBD1 on 6 matching bases. CDR3 length: 14 amino acids. V was clipped by 4 bases and J by 4 bases, with 12 bases between them. Germline values: CDR1 SGHRS, CDR2 YFSETQ. CDR3 amino acids: CASSPTGINQPQHF. In nucleotides, the CDR3 is TGCGCCAGCAGCCCAACAGGGATTAATCAGCCCCAGCATTTT.

The V call is TRBV9, the J call TRBJ2-5, with D unresolved. The CDR3 consists of 16 residues. The V and J ends lost 3 bases and 4 bases respectively, with 19 bases between them. CDR1 is SGDLS, CDR2 YYNGEE, per germline. Here the CDR3 DNA reads TGTGCCAGCAGCGGGACCTCGCTGGTAGGGATAGAGACCCAGTACTTC. Translating it yields CASSGTSLVGIETQYF. The whole variable domain, filled in from reference TRBV9 and TRBJ2-5, reads DSGVTQTPKHLITATGQRVTLRCSPRSGDLSVYWYQQSLDQGLQFLIQYYNGEERAKGNILERFSAQQFPDLHSELNLSSLELGDSALYFCASSGTSLVGIETQYFGPGTRLLVL.

This clonotype turned up a few times. This chain links TRBV5-1 with TRBJ1-1, with D uncertain. Trimming removed 3 bases at V and 3 bases at J, with 6 bases between. CDR3 length: 12 amino acids. The germline gives CDR1 SGHRS, CDR2 YFSETQ. The CDR3 sequence: CASSSAYTEAFF. Written as DNA, the CDR3 is TGCGCCAGCAGCTCGGCTTACACTGAAGCTTTCTTT.

The chain carries TRBV12-5 and TRBJ1-3; possibly TRBD1 for D (6 bases). Germline loops: CDR1 LGHNT, CDR2 FRNRAP. The V gene lost 6 bases and the J gene lost 4 bases, with 13 bases spanning the gap. This CDR3 comprises 14 residues. The CDR3 nucleotides read TGTGCTAGTGGGAAGGGGGATAAGGGAAACACCATATATTTT. It encodes CASGKGDKGNTIYF.

This clonotype turned up a few times. V usage is TRBV6-1 and J usage is TRBJ1-1; 8 nucleotides agree with TRBD1. V was pared by 6 bases and J by 1 base, with 4 bases of the junction left unmatched. Looked up from germline, CDR1 is MNHNS and CDR2 is SASEGT. This CDR3 has 14 amino acids. CDR3 DNA: TGTGCCAGCAGGATACAGGGGGAGAACACTGAAGCTTTCTTT. Translation: CASRIQGENTEAFF.

The rearrangement joins TRBV20-1 to TRBJ2-1, with 7 positions matching TRBD2. Looked up from germline, CDR1 is DFQATT and CDR2 is SNEGSKA (reference sequence). V shed 3 bases, J shed 2 bases, and the junction held 19 bases outside the gene matches. The length of the CDR3 is 19 residues. CDR3 protein: CSASERRTAGTKPYNEQFF. The CDR3, as DNA: TGCAGTGCTAGTGAAAGGAGGACGGCGGGGACTAAACCCTACAATGAGCAGTTCTTC.

This clonotype was recorded a few times. This chain links TRBV10-2 with TRBJ2-2; D may be TRBD2 (5 bases). Trimming shortened V by 4 bases and J by 0 bases, and 15 bases separated the two germline ends. CDR3 size: 17 residues. Germline lookup yields CDR1 WSHSY and CDR2 SAAADI. The CDR3 coding sequence is TGCGCCAGCAGTGGATGGTTACTAGGGACGAACACCGGGGAGCTGTTTTTT. Translated, it gives CASSGWLLGTNTGELFF.

This clonotype was detected only a few times. The V gene is TRBV6-1, the J gene TRBJ2-1, with D hard to call. Germline CDR1 is MNHNS and CDR2 is SASEGT. The CDR3 spans 10 residues. V lost 8 bases, J lost 6 bases, and 5 bases lay in between. CDR3 sequence reads: CASGRNEQFF. Here the CDR3 DNA reads TGTGCCAGCGGACGCAATGAGCAGTTCTTC.

This clonotype turned up a few times. V is TRBV6-5 and J is TRBJ1-3; no firm D call. Trimming took 0 bases from V and 9 from J, leaving 18 bases between them. Germline lookup yields CDR1 MNHEY and CDR2 SVGAGI. This CDR3 has 16 amino acids. Here the CDR3 DNA reads TGTGCCAGCAGTTACTCGATAGCGCGGTCGCCCAGCACCATATATTTT. Residues: CASSYSIARSPSTIYF.

This clonotype was picked up a small number of times. The CDR3 spells CASSLIPPAPSEQYV. DNA for the CDR3: TGCGCCAGCAGCTTGATCCCGCCGGCACCCAGCGAGCAGTACGTC. The chain joins TRBV5-1 to TRBJ2-7; no definite D call. The length of the CDR3 is 15 residues. The germline gives CDR1 SGHRS, CDR2 YFSETQ. Trimming took off 1 base at V and 6 bases at J, with 17 bases between the two ends.

This chain connects TRBV6-1 to TRBJ2-6; D possibly corresponds to TRBD2 (5 bases). This CDR3 contains 15 residues. V was shortened by 6 bases and J by 1 base, with 10 bases between the two germline ends. The germline gives CDR1 MNHNS, CDR2 SASEGT. In nucleotides, the CDR3 is TGTGCCAGCAGCGACGCGGGTTCTGGGGCCAACGTCCTGACTTTC. This translates into CASSDAGSGANVLTF.

The chain uses TRBV7-9 and TRBJ2-2, with 13 positions matching TRBD2. Germline V gives CDR1 SEHNR, CDR2 FQNEAQ (reference sequence). J was trimmed by 3 bases and V by 5 bases; bases with no gene match: 6. The CDR3 length is 17 residues. The CDR3 region has the DNA TGTGCCAGCAGCGCAACTAGCGGGGGGGCTGACACCGGGGAGCTGTTTTTT. Its translation is CASSATSGGADTGELFF.

The chain employs TRBV4-1 and TRBJ2-3; 9 nucleotides line up with TRBD1. CDR1 and CDR2 from the germline V gene are MGHRA and YSYEKL. The CDR3 extends over 16 amino acids. V shed 0 bases and J 8 bases; nucleotides not matched to a gene: 9. CDR3 sequence: CASSQETTGGVGTQYF. As DNA, the CDR3 is TGCGCCAGCAGCCAAGAGACGACAGGGGGAGTGGGTACGCAGTATTTT.

This clonotype was observed at least ten times. The chain carries TRBV28 and TRBJ1-1, with TRBD1 as a possible D gene (6 bases). V was trimmed by 5 bases and J by 3 bases, leaving 16 bases between them. CDR3 length: 15 residues. The germline V gene encodes CDR1 MDHEN and CDR2 SYDVKM. CDR3 coding DNA: TGTGCCAGCAGTCAACACAGGGTTGGTTACACTGAAGCTTTCTTT. Translating it yields CASSQHRVGYTEAFF. Together with reference TRBV28 and TRBJ1-1, the CDR3 gives the full variable domain: DVKVTQSSRYLVKRTGEKVFLECVQDMDHENMFWYRQDPGLGLRLIYFSYDVKMKEKGDIPEGYSVSREKKERFSLILESASTNQTSMYLCASSQHRVGYTEAFFGQGTRLTVV.

The V and J genes are TRBV2 and TRBJ2-5, with unresolved D. The CDR3 consists of 14 residues. Trimming left V 1 base short and J 2 bases short, with 8 bases between. CDR1 SNHLY and CDR2 FYNNEI come from the germline V gene. The CDR3 DNA sequence: TGTGCCAGCAGTGAAGGGGGTCCGCAAGAGACCCAGTACTTC. Translating gives CASSEGGPQETQYF.

Details on this clonotype: A much larger clone differs from this one at a single base, so this may be a read error. The chain is built from TRBV7-2 and TRBJ1-1; D remains ambiguous. CDR3 length: 14 residues. Germline-derived CDR1 and CDR2 are SGHTA and FQGNSA. Trimming pared 0 bases from V and 1 base from J, leaving 6 bases between. The chain's CDR3 is CASSLAEGNTEAFF. CDR3 nucleotide sequence: TGTGCCAGCAGCTTAGCGGAGGGGAACACTGAAGCTTTCTTT.

The gene calls are TRBV20-1 and TRBJ2-1, with 11 bases fitting TRBD2. Germline loops: CDR1 DFQATT, CDR2 SNEGSKA (reference sequence). V lost 4 bases and J lost 5; bases outside the gene matches: 1. CDR3 length: 13 amino acids. CDR3 protein: CSAMGLADNEQFF. The CDR3 bases are TGCAGTGCTATGGGACTAGCGGACAATGAGCAGTTCTTC.

The chain uses TRBV11-2 and TRBJ2-7; no reliable D call. Germline lookup yields CDR1 SGHAT and CDR2 FQNNGV. This CDR3 is 14 amino acids long. Trimming removed 2 bases at V and 2 bases at J, with 10 bases between. Here the CDR3 reads CASSLSDAAYEQYF. CDR3 coding DNA: TGTGCCAGCAGCTTATCGGACGCGGCCTACGAGCAGTACTTC.

This clonotype has at least ten counts. The rearrangement joins TRBV29-1 to TRBJ1-3; a possible D gene is TRBD1 (5 bases). Germline V gene data show CDR1 as SQVTM and CDR2 as ANQGSEA. The V gene lost 7 bases and the J gene lost 3 bases, with 16 bases spanning the gap. CDR3 length: 14 residues. The CDR3 bases are TGCAGCGCCAGCCCCGGGACGGGTGGAAACACCATATATTTT. It is translated as CSASPGTGGNTIYF.

This clonotype has a handful of counts. The chain combines TRBV6-2 or TRBV6-3 with TRBJ1-2; 8 bases map to TRBD1. The CDR3 contains 15 residues. The ends lost 5 bases at V and 10 bases at J; junction bases unmatched: 15. In germline, CDR1 is MNHEY, CDR2 SVGEGT. The CDR3 DNA reads as TGTGCCAGCAGTCTCCCCGGGACAGGAAAAATGGACTACACCTTC. Amino acid sequence: CASSLPGTGKMDYTF.

J is TRBJ2-7 and V is TRBV10-3; D tentatively reads TRBD1 or TRBD2 (6 bases each). The germline V and J ends were trimmed by 6 bases and 0 bases, with 15 bases remaining between them. CDR1 is ENHRY, CDR2 SYGVKD, per germline. The CDR3 contains 15 residues. CDR3 sequence: CAISGGGISSYEQYF. The CDR3 bases are TGTGCCATCAGCGGGGGCGGGATTAGCTCCTACGAGCAGTACTTC.